This T cell receptor (beta chain) was observed in a study of blood T cell repertoires in COVID-19. Across the study: The origin of the acute and convalescent COVID-19 samples was the United States, Italy and Spain. From T cells, B-cell-depleted T cells, or PBMCs came the material, which was cDNA or gDNA.

This CDR3 comprises 18 residues. Germline V gene data show CDR1 as SGDLS and CDR2 as YYNGEE. After removal of 0 bases from V and 6 bases from J, the junction contained 9 bases not matched to a gene. Under the authors' procedure: Amplification of reference gene primers provided the estimated nucleated cell counts. Using immunoSEQ multiplex PCR, the repertoire was profiled, and TCRdb retains in-frame clones only, with some absent. V, J and clone size were drawn from that table, and D and trimming were deduced from the DNA. The sample carries some 200,000 clones, roughly nine tenths recorded once. This chain connects TRBV9 to TRBJ2-3, with 14 bases identical to TRBD2. This clonotype originated in a man between 65 and 85 years old with acute or convalescent COVID-19. The sequencing sample was made of peripheral blood. CDR3 nucleotide sequence: TGTGCCAGCAGCGTAGTTGGGACTAGCGGGAGAAATGGCGATACGCAGTATTTT. It specifies CASSVVGTSGRNGDTQYF. Looking up the rest from reference TRBV9 and TRBJ2-3 gives the full variable domain: DSGVTQTPKHLITATGQRVTLRCSPRSGDLSVYWYQQSLDQGLQFLIQYYNGEERAKGNILERFSAQQFPDLHSELNLSSLELGDSALYFCASSVVGTSGRNGDTQYFGPGTRLTVL.